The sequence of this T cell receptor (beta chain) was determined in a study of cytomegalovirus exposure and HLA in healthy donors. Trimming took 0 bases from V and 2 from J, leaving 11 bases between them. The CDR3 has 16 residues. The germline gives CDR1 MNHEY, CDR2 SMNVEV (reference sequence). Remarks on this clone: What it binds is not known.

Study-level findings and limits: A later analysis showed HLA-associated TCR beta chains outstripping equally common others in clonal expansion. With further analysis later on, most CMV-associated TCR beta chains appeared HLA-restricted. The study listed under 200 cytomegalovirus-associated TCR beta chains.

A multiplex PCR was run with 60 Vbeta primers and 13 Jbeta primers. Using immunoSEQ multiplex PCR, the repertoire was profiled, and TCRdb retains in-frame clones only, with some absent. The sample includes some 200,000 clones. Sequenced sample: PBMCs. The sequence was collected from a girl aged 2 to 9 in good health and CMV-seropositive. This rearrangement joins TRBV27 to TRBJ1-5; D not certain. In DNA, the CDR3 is TGTGCCAGCAGTTTATCGCTTCCGGGTGGCAATCAGCCCCAGCATTTT. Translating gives CASSLSLPGGNQPQHF.